The 3 T cell receptor beta chains below were found in one sample sequenced in a study of CD8+CD57+ T cells in acquired aplastic anemia. Patients chosen for sequencing had CD8+CD57+ cells that had expanded, as shown by flow cytometry. Both TCR beta VDJ combination and CDR3 sequence profiling were carried out. Genomic DNA was the template for this profiling. TCRdb reprocessed the reads with MiXCR, giving one entry per CDR3 protein. The sample comprises a few hundred thousand distinct CDR3 sequences, around 33% of which are singletons, and 0.75% to 0.95% rests with the top ten. The source material was sorted CD4+, CD8+, or CD8+CD57+ T cells (not recorded which) from PBMCs. These receptors came from a human donor with aplastic anemia.

This clonotype was observed a handful of times. The CDR3 sequence is CASSLRVMGLGLTEAFF. CDR3 bases: TGTGCCAGCAGCTTGAGGGTTATGGGGCTTGGTCTCACTGAAGCTTTCTTT. The chain is built from TRBV5-4 and TRBJ1-1; D might be TRBD1 (5 bases). Germline loops: CDR1 SGHNT, CDR2 YYREEE (reference sequence). Trimming took 1 base from V and 4 from J, leaving 20 bases between them. The CDR3 loop spans 17 amino acids. Full variable domain (remainder filled in from reference TRBV5-4 and TRBJ1-1): ETGVTQSPTHLIKTRGQQVTLRCSSQSGHNTVSWYQQALGQGPQFIFQYYREEENGRGNFPPRFSGLQFPNYSSELNVNALELDDSALYLCASSLRVMGLGLTEAFFGQGTRLTVV.

This clonotype was detected only a few times. The chain links TRBV5-1 to TRBJ2-1; weak D call: TRBD1 (6 bases). The V end lost 0 bases, the J end lost 8 bases, and 9 bases lay between the germline ends. CDR1 is SGHRS and CDR2 is YFSETQ in the germline V gene. The CDR3 is 13 amino acids. Written as DNA, the CDR3 is TGCGCCAGCAGCTTGGACAGGGAATATGAGCAGTTCTTC. Its protein is CASSLDREYEQFF.

This clonotype was counted ten times or more. The gene calls are TRBV2 and TRBJ2-1, with 10 positions matching TRBD2. CDR3 size: 16 residues. Trimming took 7 bases from V and 7 from J; bases not matched to a gene: 13. CDR1 is SNHLY and CDR2 is FYNNEI in the germline V gene. The CDR3 nucleotides are TGTGCCAGCAAAGAGTTGGGGACTAGCGTAGCAAATGAGCAGTTCTTC. It yields the protein CASKELGTSVANEQFF.